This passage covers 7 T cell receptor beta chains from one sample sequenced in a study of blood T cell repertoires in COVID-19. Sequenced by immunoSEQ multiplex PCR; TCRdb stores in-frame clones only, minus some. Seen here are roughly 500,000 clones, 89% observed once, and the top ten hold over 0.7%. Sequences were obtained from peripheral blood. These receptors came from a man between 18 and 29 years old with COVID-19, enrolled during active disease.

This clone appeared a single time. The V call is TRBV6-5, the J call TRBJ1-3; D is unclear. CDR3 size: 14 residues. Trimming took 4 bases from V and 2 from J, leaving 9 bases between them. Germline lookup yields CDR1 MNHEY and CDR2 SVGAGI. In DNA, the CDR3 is TGTGCCAGCAGTTCACCCGGGGCTGGAAACACCATATATTTT. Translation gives CASSSPGAGNTIYF.

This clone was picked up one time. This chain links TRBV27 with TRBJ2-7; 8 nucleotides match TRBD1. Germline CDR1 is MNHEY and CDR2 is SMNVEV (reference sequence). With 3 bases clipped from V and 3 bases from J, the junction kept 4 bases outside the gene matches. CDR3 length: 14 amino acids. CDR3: CASSFKQGGYEQYF. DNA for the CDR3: TGTGCCAGCAGTTTTAAACAGGGGGGCTACGAGCAGTACTTC.

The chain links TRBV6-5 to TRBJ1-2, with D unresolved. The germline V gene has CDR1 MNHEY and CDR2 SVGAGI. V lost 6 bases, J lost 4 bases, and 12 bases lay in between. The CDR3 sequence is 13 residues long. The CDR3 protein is CASRIQLGYGYTF. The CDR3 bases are TGTGCCAGCAGGATCCAACTCGGCTATGGCTACACCTTC.

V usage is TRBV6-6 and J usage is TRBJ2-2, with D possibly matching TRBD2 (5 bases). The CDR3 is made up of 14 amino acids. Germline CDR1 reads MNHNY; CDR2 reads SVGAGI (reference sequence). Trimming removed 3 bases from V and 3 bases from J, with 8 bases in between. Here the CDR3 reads CASSYQRDTGELFF. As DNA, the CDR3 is TGTGCCAGCAGTTATCAGAGGGACACCGGGGAGCTGTTTTTT.

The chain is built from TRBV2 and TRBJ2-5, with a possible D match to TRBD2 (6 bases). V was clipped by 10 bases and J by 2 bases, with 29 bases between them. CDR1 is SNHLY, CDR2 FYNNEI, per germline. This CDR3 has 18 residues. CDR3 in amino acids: CANSSKGQGEALQETQYF. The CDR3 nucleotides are TGTGCCAACTCGAGTAAAGGACAAGGGGAGGCCCTACAAGAGACCCAGTACTTC.

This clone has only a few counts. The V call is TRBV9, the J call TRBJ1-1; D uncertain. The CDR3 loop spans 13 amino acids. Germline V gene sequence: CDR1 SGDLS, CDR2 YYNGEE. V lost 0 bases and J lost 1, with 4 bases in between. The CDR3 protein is CASSVVSNTEAFF. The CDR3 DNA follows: TGTGCCAGCAGCGTAGTCTCGAACACTGAAGCTTTCTTT.

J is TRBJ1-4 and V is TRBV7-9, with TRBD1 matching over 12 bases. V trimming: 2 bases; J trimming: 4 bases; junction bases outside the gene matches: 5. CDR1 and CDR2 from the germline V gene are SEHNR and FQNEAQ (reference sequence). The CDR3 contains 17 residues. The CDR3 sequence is CASSLSGTGGFNEKLFF. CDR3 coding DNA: TGTGCCAGCAGCTTAAGTGGGACAGGGGGCTTTAATGAAAAACTGTTTTTT.